This T cell receptor (beta chain) was observed in a study of CD8 T cells in Susac syndrome. Sequencing targeted TCR beta in blood CD8+ and CD4+ T cells. CDR3 length: 12 amino acids. CDR1 and CDR2 from the germline V gene are SQVTM and ANQGSEA. Random hexamers primed reverse transcription of about 0.45 to 1 ug RNA. TCRdb re-analysed the immunoSEQ multiplex PCR reads in MiXCR, keeping a single row per CDR3 protein. The sample contains over 130,000 distinct CDR3 sequences, around 93% of which appear only once. The material sequenced was CD4+ T cells from PBMCs. The chain links TRBV29-1 to TRBJ2-5, with a weak D call TRBD2 (6 bases). The sequence was obtained from a human donor with Susac syndrome. The DNA for the CDR3 is TGCAGTAGCTCGGAGGGACAAGAGACCCAGTACTTC. This translates into CSSSEGQETQYF.